Reported below is one T cell receptor beta chain. Its antigen is not identified. These data come from a study of monozygotic twins with inflammatory bowel disease. The study, taken as a whole, reports: Sharing of clonotypes with others was lower in IBD patients than in healthy twins, and this was especially so with disease activity. Neither one strong signal nor one clonotype associated with IBD was supported.

Starting material for each TCR library was 3,000 to 3,500 ng of total RNA. TCRdb derives one entry per CDR3 protein from the 5' RACE reads, leaving out DNA. The table lists roughly 160,000 distinct CDR3 sequences, with about 7.4% in the top ten. CDR1 is MNHEY, CDR2 SVGAGI, per germline. CDR3 length: 15 residues. This TCR was recovered from a human donor with ulcerative colitis or Crohn's disease, or a healthy co-twin of an affected twin (not recorded which). The rearrangement uses TRBV6-5 and TRBJ1-2; the D gene TCRdb calls, TRBD1, cannot be checked with no DNA. The sequencing sample was made of blood. The CDR3 sequence: CASSYSYGGNYGYTF.